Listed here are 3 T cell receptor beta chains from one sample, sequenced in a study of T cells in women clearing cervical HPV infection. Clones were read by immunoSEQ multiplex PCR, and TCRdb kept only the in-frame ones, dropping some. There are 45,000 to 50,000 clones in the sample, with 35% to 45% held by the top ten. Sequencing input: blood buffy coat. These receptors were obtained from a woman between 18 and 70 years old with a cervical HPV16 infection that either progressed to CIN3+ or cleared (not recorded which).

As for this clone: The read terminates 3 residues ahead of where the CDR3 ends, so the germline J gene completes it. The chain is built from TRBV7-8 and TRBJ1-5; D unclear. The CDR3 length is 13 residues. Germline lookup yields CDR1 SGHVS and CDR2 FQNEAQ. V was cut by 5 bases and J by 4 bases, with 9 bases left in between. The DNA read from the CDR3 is TGTGCCAGCAGCCCTAGCGGGAATCAGCCC. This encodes CASSPSGNQP. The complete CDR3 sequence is CASSPSGNQPQHF. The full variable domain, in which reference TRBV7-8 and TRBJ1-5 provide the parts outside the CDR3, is GAGVSQSPRYKVAKRGQDVALRCDPISGHVSLFWYQQALGQGPEFLTYFQNEAQLDKSGLPSDRFFAERPEGSVSTLKIQRTQQEDSAVYLCASSPSGNQPQHFGDGTRLSIL.

The CDR3 loop reads CASSSNGTGTLGYTF. The CDR3 bases that were read are TGTGCCAGCAGCTCCAATGGGACAGGGACGCTTGGC. The genes are TRBV7-3 and TRBJ1-2; 9 bases are a match to TRBD1. The read is 3 residues too short to cover the CDR3 end, so that end is filled in from the germline J gene. The CDR3 has 15 amino acids. Germline lookup yields CDR1 SGHTA and CDR2 FQGTGA. With 4 bases clipped from V and 7 bases from J, the junction kept 10 bases outside the gene matches.

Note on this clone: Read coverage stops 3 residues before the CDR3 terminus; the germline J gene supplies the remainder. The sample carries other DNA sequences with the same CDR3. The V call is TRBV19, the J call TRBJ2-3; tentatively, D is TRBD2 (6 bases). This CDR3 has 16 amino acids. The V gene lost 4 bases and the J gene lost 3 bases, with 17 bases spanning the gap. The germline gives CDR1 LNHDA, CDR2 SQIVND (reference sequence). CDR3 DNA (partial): TGTGCCAGTAGTACCCGGGGACTGGCGGGTACAGATACG. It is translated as CASSTRGLAGTDT. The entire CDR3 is CASSTRGLAGTDTQYF.